This T cell receptor (beta chain) was sequenced during a study of blood T cell repertoires in COVID-19. Study details: From the United States, Italy and Spain came samples of acute and convalescent COVID-19. The analysed material was cDNA or gDNA that came from T cells, B-cell-depleted T cells, or PBMCs.

All enrollees were roughly 18 to 89 years old and from about 25 US areas. V gave up 0 bases and J gave up 4 bases; unmatched junction bases: 8. The CDR3 extends over 16 amino acids. CDR1 is SGHDT, CDR2 YYEEEE, per germline. Per the authors' pipeline: Amplified reference gene primers provided the basis for estimating nucleated cell counts. Measured with immunoSEQ multiplex PCR; TCRdb has only the in-frame clones, and not every one. V and J calls and clone size are as listed in that table; D and trimming were resolved from the DNA. The data show 300,000 to 350,000 clones, 86% seen once. Sequenced: PBMCs or T cells enriched from blood (not recorded which). The chain joins TRBV5-6 to TRBJ2-3; 7 bases fit TRBD2. This TCR came from a woman in her forties with acute COVID-19. CDR3 amino acids: CASSLVGLGLADTQYF. The CDR3 DNA is TGTGCCAGCAGCTTGGTCGGACTAGGACTCGCAGATACGCAGTATTTT.